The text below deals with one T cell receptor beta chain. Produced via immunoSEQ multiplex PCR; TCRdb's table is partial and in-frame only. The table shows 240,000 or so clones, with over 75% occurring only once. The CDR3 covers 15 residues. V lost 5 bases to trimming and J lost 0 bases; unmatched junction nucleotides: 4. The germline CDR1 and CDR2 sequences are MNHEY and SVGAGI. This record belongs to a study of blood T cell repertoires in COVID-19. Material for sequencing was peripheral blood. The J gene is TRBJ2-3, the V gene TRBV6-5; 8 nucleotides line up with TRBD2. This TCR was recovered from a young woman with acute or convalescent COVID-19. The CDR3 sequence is CASSRSGISTDTQYF. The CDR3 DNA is TGTGCCAGCAGTCGTAGCGGGATTAGCACAGATACGCAGTATTTT.